The 27 T cell receptor beta chains below all came from one sample that was sequenced in a study of monozygotic twins with inflammatory bowel disease. TCRdb reprocessed the 5' RACE reads, with one entry per CDR3 protein and no DNA. The sample's table shows over 120,000 distinct CDR3 sequences. Sequencing was performed on blood. The receptors derive from a human donor with ulcerative colitis or Crohn's disease, or a healthy co-twin of an affected twin (not recorded which).

J is TRBJ2-7 and V is TRBV20-1; absent DNA, TCRdb's TRBD1 call cannot be checked. Germline V lookup: CDR1 DFQATT, CDR2 SNEGSKA (reference sequence). This CDR3 spans 13 amino acids. This chain's CDR3 is CSAISPRRGEQYF.

CDR3 sequence reads: CSTGHAMNTEAFF. This chain links TRBV20-1 with TRBJ1-1; TCRdb reports TRBD1, a call that lacks DNA to check it against. Germline CDR1 and CDR2: DFQATT and SNEGSKA (reference sequence). The CDR3 spans 13 residues.

V gene TRBV20-1 combines with J gene TRBJ1-2. The CDR3 is 15 residues long. Looked up from germline, CDR1 is DFQATT and CDR2 is SNEGSKA (reference sequence). CDR3 loop: CSARGLERVNYGYTF.

The chain links TRBV18 to TRBJ1-2; TCRdb outputs TRBD1, but without DNA this stays unchecked. The CDR3 spans 15 residues. CDR1 KGHSH and CDR2 LQKENI come from the germline V gene. CDR3 protein: CASSPTGQGAYGYTF.

CDR3 protein: CASSLTATYEQYF. This chain connects TRBV7-3 to TRBJ2-7. Germline CDR1 reads SGHTA; CDR2 reads FQGTGA. The CDR3 is 13 residues long.

The V and J genes are TRBV25-1 and TRBJ2-2; TCRdb returns TRBD1, unconfirmable since there is no DNA. The CDR3 covers 16 residues. Germline CDR1 is MGHDK and CDR2 is SYGVNS. The CDR3 here is CASSQARTGGPGELFF.

The V call is TRBV5-5, the J call TRBJ2-2; lacking DNA, the TRBD2 call made by TCRdb goes unchecked. Germline V lookup: CDR1 SGHKS, CDR2 YYEKEE (reference sequence). The CDR3 consists of 16 residues. The CDR3 sequence is CASSLEGLAGGGELFF. Full variable domain (rest looked up from reference TRBV5-5 and TRBJ2-2): DAGVTQSPTHLIKTRGQQVTLRCSPISGHKSVSWYQQVLGQGPQFIFQYYEKEERGRGNFPDRFSARQFPNYSSELNVNALLLGDSALYLCASSLEGLAGGGELFFGEGSRLTVL.

This chain links TRBV5-1 with TRBJ2-1; the TRBD2 assignment by TCRdb is unverifiable without DNA. This CDR3 is 16 amino acids long. Germline CDR1 is SGHRS and CDR2 is YFSETQ. CDR3 sequence reads: CASSLDSGRPYNEQFF.

The chain has TRBV11-2 and TRBJ2-1; TCRdb selects TRBD2, and the lack of DNA leaves this call unchecked. The CDR3 is 17 amino acids. Germline V gene sequence: CDR1 SGHAT, CDR2 FQNNGV. The CDR3 spells CASSSVGGFVSYNEQFF.

The genes are TRBV5-1 and TRBJ2-1; the TCRdb D gene call, TRBD2, has no DNA to confirm it. Germline V lookup: CDR1 SGHRS, CDR2 YFSETQ. The CDR3 contains 14 residues. The CDR3 spells CASTSGLAGEEQFF.

V and J are TRBV7-2 and TRBJ2-3; TCRdb returns TRBD2, unconfirmable since there is no DNA. The V gene's germline CDR1 is SGHTA and CDR2 FQGNSA. The CDR3 extends over 15 amino acids. This chain's CDR3 is CASSPRTGGTDTQYF.

The rearrangement joins TRBV7-6 to TRBJ2-7; TCRdb names TRBD1, which stays unverified in the absence of DNA. Per the germline V gene, CDR1 is SGHVS and CDR2 is FNYEAQ. The CDR3 length is 15 residues. CDR3 sequence reads: CASSLGGVSSYEQYF.

CDR3 sequence reads: CSARGLDFKNIQYF. The rearrangement joins TRBV20-1 to TRBJ2-4; checking the TCRdb D call of TRBD2 is not possible without DNA. Germline V gene data show CDR1 as DFQATT and CDR2 as SNEGSKA (reference sequence). This CDR3 is 14 amino acids long.

The chain employs TRBV28 and TRBJ2-3; the TCRdb D gene call, TRBD1, has no DNA to confirm it. This CDR3 is 14 amino acids long. Germline CDR1 reads MDHEN; CDR2 reads SYDVKM. This CDR3 is CASRPRPPADTQYF.

CDR3: CASSPRTAGGDNEQFF. The chain couples TRBV9 to TRBJ2-1; TCRdb designates TRBD2, a call that cannot be tested without DNA. CDR1 and CDR2 from the germline V gene are SGDLS and YYNGEE. The CDR3 totals 16 residues.

The chain carries TRBV11-2 and TRBJ2-1; without DNA, the TCRdb call of TRBD2 cannot be checked. Looked up from germline, CDR1 is SGHAT and CDR2 is FQNNGV. The CDR3 contains 18 residues. This CDR3 reads CASSLFASGRFGPSEQFF.

The J gene is TRBJ2-7, the V gene TRBV20-1; TCRdb lists TRBD1, though no DNA is available to test this call. CDR1 and CDR2 (germline): DFQATT, SNEGSKA (reference sequence). The CDR3 extends over 16 amino acids. CDR3 loop: CSARGLGTGYSYEQYF.

J is TRBJ2-3 and V is TRBV10-3; the TCRdb call, TRBD2, lacks DNA for checking. The germline V gene encodes CDR1 ENHRY and CDR2 SYGVKD. This CDR3 spans 16 amino acids. CDR3 amino acids: CAISDTGGGFTDTQYF.

J is TRBJ1-1 and V is TRBV5-1. The germline gives CDR1 SGHRS, CDR2 YFSETQ. This CDR3 has 14 residues. The CDR3 loop reads CASSLDGMNTEAFF.

The CDR3 sequence: CAGSGQYKQYF. The chain is built from TRBV29-1 and TRBJ2-7; TCRdb returns TRBD2, unconfirmable since there is no DNA. Germline assignment: CDR1 SQVTM and CDR2 ANQGSEA. CDR3 length: 11 residues.

The chain joins TRBV7-8 to TRBJ1-1. The CDR3 loop spans 13 amino acids. Germline V CDR1 and CDR2: SGHVS, FQNEAQ. The CDR3 loop reads CASSPGGAAEAFF.

The chain has TRBV20-1 and TRBJ1-2; there is no DNA to check the TCRdb D call of TRBD1. The germline V gene encodes CDR1 DFQATT and CDR2 SNEGSKA (reference sequence). The CDR3 covers 16 residues. The CDR3 here is CSAKAPGRGIEYGYTF.

The rearrangement links TRBV24-1 to TRBJ2-1. Germline V gives CDR1 KGHDR, CDR2 SFDVKD. The CDR3 spans 13 residues. CDR3 loop: CATSVGRNNEQFF.

This rearrangement joins TRBV7-6 to TRBJ1-2; TCRdb's D call, TRBD1, is unchecked because there is no DNA. The CDR3 is made up of 15 amino acids. Germline-derived CDR1 and CDR2 are SGHVS and FNYEAQ. The CDR3 spells CASSPPDVRRYGYTF.

V is TRBV20-1 and J is TRBJ2-7; TCRdb lists TRBD2, though no DNA is available to test this call. The CDR3 contains 15 residues. Looked up from germline, CDR1 is DFQATT and CDR2 is SNEGSKA (reference sequence). The CDR3 here is CSASILTSGSSEQYF.

The J gene is TRBJ2-6, the V gene TRBV6-2 or TRBV6-3; TCRdb selects TRBD1, and the lack of DNA leaves this call unchecked. Germline lookup yields CDR1 MNHEY and CDR2 SVGEGT. The CDR3 totals 15 residues. The CDR3 loop is CASSFGRGGANVLTF.

This chain joins TRBV7-6 and TRBJ2-1; the TCRdb D gene call, TRBD2, has no DNA to confirm it. There are 16 residues in the CDR3. The germline CDR1 and CDR2 sequences are SGHVS and FNYEAQ. The CDR3: CASSWGTSGRDNEQFF.